What follows are 29 T cell receptor beta chains derived from one specimen sequenced in a study of cytomegalovirus exposure and HLA in healthy donors. The PCR had 60 Vbeta and 13 Jbeta primers. TCRdb's table, derived via immunoSEQ multiplex PCR, lists solely in-frame clones and lacks some. This sample carries fewer than 250,000 clones, over 80% of them seen once, and the ten largest clones take 1.3%. Source material: PBMCs. All receptors derive from a man aged 30 to 39 in good health and CMV-seronegative.

This clone showed up just once. The chain is built from TRBV18 and TRBJ1-2; TRBD1 matches at 8 bases. CDR1 is KGHSH, CDR2 LQKENI, per germline. The CDR3 runs to 14 residues. The V segment lost 3 bases and the J segment 8 bases; nucleotides outside the gene matches: 8. The DNA of the CDR3 is TGTGCCAGCTCACCTACGGACAGGGTTCGCGGCTACACCTTC. It translates to CASSPTDRVRGYTF.

The chain uses TRBV5-6 and TRBJ2-6; no clear D. CDR3 length: 18 amino acids. The V end was cut by 1 base, the J end by 0 bases, with 14 bases between. Germline loops: CDR1 SGHDT, CDR2 YYEEEE. CDR3 loop: CASSLRPTGPSGANVLTF. Written as DNA, the CDR3 is TGTGCCAGCAGCTTGAGGCCCACTGGGCCCTCTGGGGCCAACGTCCTGACTTTC. The full variable domain, its missing parts supplied by reference TRBV5-6 and TRBJ2-6, is DAGVTQSPTHLIKTRGQQVTLRCSPKSGHDTVSWYQQALGQGPQFIFQYYEEEERQRGNFPDRFSGHQFPNYSSELNVNALLLGDSALYLCASSLRPTGPSGANVLTFGAGSRLTVL.

The chain employs TRBV30 and TRBJ1-2; maybe TRBD1 (6 bases). V was shortened by 1 base and J by 2 bases, with 8 bases between the two germline ends. Germline CDR1 and CDR2: GTSNPN and SVGIG (reference sequence). This CDR3 region has 13 residues. The CDR3 DNA reads TGTGCCTGGAGTGGGGGGCTAAACTATGGCTACACCTTC. Translated: CAWSGGLNYGYTF.

V usage is TRBV7-8 and J usage is TRBJ1-3; no clear D gene. Trimming removed 1 base from V and 4 bases from J, with 11 bases in between. This CDR3 spans 15 amino acids. Germline V gene sequence: CDR1 SGHVS, CDR2 FQNEAQ. CDR3: CASSLVSLEGNTIYF. Here the CDR3 DNA reads TGTGCCAGCAGCTTAGTCTCCCTCGAGGGAAACACCATATATTTT. The variable domain in full, with the rest retrieved from reference TRBV7-8 and TRBJ1-3, is GAGVSQSPRYKVAKRGQDVALRCDPISGHVSLFWYQQALGQGPEFLTYFQNEAQLDKSGLPSDRFFAERPEGSVSTLKIQRTQQEDSAVYLCASSLVSLEGNTIYFGEGSWLTVV.

The rearrangement uses TRBV18 and TRBJ2-5; tentative D call: TRBD2 (5 bases). Trimming cost V 2 bases and J 1 base, with 8 bases left between them. This CDR3 is built from 14 residues. The germline V gene encodes CDR1 KGHSH and CDR2 LQKENI. The CDR3 spells CASSPAGTQETQYF. The CDR3 DNA is TGTGCCAGCTCACCAGCGGGTACCCAAGAGACCCAGTACTTC.

V gene TRBV6-6 combines with J gene TRBJ2-7; TRBD1 matches at 9 bases. This CDR3 is built from 13 residues. Germline CDR1 is MNHNY and CDR2 is SVGAGI (reference sequence). With V trimmed by 6 bases and J by 7 bases, 7 bases remained unmatched. CDR3 coding DNA: TGTGCCAGCAGCCAAACAGGGGGCGGAGAGCAGTACTTC. As protein: CASSQTGGGEQYF.

This chain connects TRBV20-1 to TRBJ2-5; D may be TRBD2 (6 bases). Trimming removed 3 bases at V and 4 bases at J, with 6 bases between. Germline CDR1 DFQATT, CDR2 SNEGSKA (reference sequence). CDR3 length equals 11 residues. This CDR3 reads CSASGGETQYF. The CDR3, as DNA: TGCAGTGCTAGCGGGGGAGAGACCCAGTACTTC.

This rearrangement joins TRBV2 to TRBJ2-5; 7 bases fit TRBD2. V was pared by 4 bases and J by 11 bases, with 7 bases of the junction left unmatched. Germline values: CDR1 SNHLY, CDR2 FYNNEI. CDR3 length: 12 amino acids. The CDR3 loop is CASSVGRGRQYF. The DNA of the CDR3 is TGTGCCAGCAGTGTGGGGAGGGGAAGGCAGTACTTC.

This chain uses TRBV7-6 with TRBJ2-7; 7 bases are a match to TRBD1. Germline V gene lookup returns CDR1 SGHVS and CDR2 FNYEAQ. This CDR3 has 15 residues. After removal of 0 bases from V and 9 bases from J, the junction contained 11 bases not matched to a gene. The CDR3 protein is CASSLARDSPFGQYF. For the CDR3, the DNA is TGTGCCAGCAGCTTAGCCCGGGACAGCCCTTTCGGGCAGTACTTC.

J is TRBJ2-3 and V is TRBV4-3; D ambiguous. Per germline, CDR1 LGHNA and CDR2 YSLEER. The CDR3 extends over 14 amino acids. The V end was cut by 0 bases, the J end by 6 bases, with 10 bases between. The CDR3 is CASSQDWARDTQYF. The CDR3 coding sequence is TGCGCCAGCAGCCAAGATTGGGCCCGGGATACGCAGTATTTT.

V and J are TRBV19 and TRBJ2-5; 12 nucleotides align to TRBD2. The CDR3 runs 15 residues. V shed 3 bases and J 5 bases; nucleotides not matched to a gene: 4. The germline V gene encodes CDR1 LNHDA and CDR2 SQIVND (reference sequence). The CDR3 nucleotides are TGTGCCAGTAGTATCCTAGCGGGAGGGCCGGAGACCCAGTACTTC. Its translation is CASSILAGGPETQYF.

V usage is TRBV15 and J usage is TRBJ2-5; maybe TRBD1 (5 bases). Germline V gene sequence: CDR1 LNHNV, CDR2 YYDKDF (reference sequence). Deletions cut 4 bases from V and 1 base from J, with 10 bases between. The CDR3 covers 14 residues. In DNA, the CDR3 is TGTGCCACCAGCACCTGGACACTCCAAGAGACCCAGTACTTC. Encoded protein: CATSTWTLQETQYF.

In regard to this clone: Germline and junction disagree at one end, which may indicate a read error. The CDR3 coding sequence is TGTGCCAGCAGGGTGAAAGGAGGCAAAAACAGTCAGTACTTC. Protein sequence: CASRVKGGKNSQYF. The gene calls are TRBV6-5 and TRBJ2-4; tentative D call: TRBD2 (5 bases). CDR1 is MNHEY and CDR2 is SVGAGI in the germline V gene. This CDR3 comprises 14 residues.

V usage is TRBV5-1 and J usage is TRBJ2-2, with D maybe TRBD2 (7 bases). The CDR3 sequence is 15 residues long. The ends were cut back, 4 bases at V and 4 bases at J, with 14 bases in the middle. CDR1 and CDR2 (germline): SGHRS, YFSETQ. The CDR3 here is CASSPTGGGTGELFF. The CDR3 DNA reads TGCGCCAGCAGCCCTACGGGGGGCGGCACCGGGGAGCTGTTTTTT.

The rearrangement uses TRBV6-5 and TRBJ1-4; no reliable D call. Trimming cost V 10 bases and J 8 bases, with 20 bases left between them. The CDR3 runs 14 residues. Per germline, CDR1 MNHEY and CDR2 SVGAGI. DNA of the CDR3: TGTGCCATCAGGATAGGTGGTCGAGGGGAAAAACTGTTTTTT. Residues: CAIRIGGRGEKLFF.

V is TRBV19 and J is TRBJ2-2; D ambiguous. The germline V and J ends were trimmed by 3 bases and 7 bases, with 12 bases remaining between them. CDR3 length: 14 residues. The germline CDR1 and CDR2 sequences are LNHDA and SQIVND (reference sequence). This CDR3 is CASSIGQVGGELFF. In DNA form, the CDR3 reads TGTGCCAGTAGTATCGGTCAGGTCGGCGGGGAGCTGTTTTTT.

The J gene is TRBJ1-1, the V gene TRBV2, with a tentative D call TRBD1 (5 bases). Germline V gene sequence: CDR1 SNHLY, CDR2 FYNNEI. CDR3 length: 15 amino acids. Trimming took off 7 bases at V and 2 bases at J, with 17 bases between the two ends. CDR3 in DNA: TGTGCCAGCATGGGGCAGCCAAGGGGTAACACTGAAGCTTTCTTT. This gives the protein CASMGQPRGNTEAFF.

This chain joins TRBV2 and TRBJ2-7; the D gene is possibly TRBD1 (6 bases). V was cut by 5 bases and J by 7 bases, with 21 bases left in between. Per the germline V gene, CDR1 is SNHLY and CDR2 is FYNNEI. This CDR3 region has 15 residues. CDR3 protein: CASSPSTGSLGEQYF. CDR3 nucleotides: TGTGCCAGCAGTCCCTCCACAGGGAGTTTGGGGGAGCAGTACTTC.

V gene TRBV5-1 combines with J gene TRBJ1-1, with a tentative D call TRBD1 (5 bases). The CDR3 extends over 14 amino acids. Trimming pared 7 bases from V and 1 base from J, leaving 14 bases between. From germline, CDR1 is SGHRS and CDR2 YFSETQ. This CDR3 is CASSRGTGNTEAFF. DNA for the CDR3: TGCGCCAGCTCCCGGGGGACTGGGAACACTGAAGCTTTCTTT.

The chain combines TRBV27 with TRBJ1-2, with 8 bases that match TRBD1. The J segment lost 5 bases and the V segment lost 5 bases, leaving 10 bases of the junction unmatched. The CDR3 is 15 residues long. Germline-derived CDR1 and CDR2 are MNHEY and SMNVEV (reference sequence). The CDR3, as DNA: TGTGCCAGCAGTCCCACCCGGGACAGGAGATATGGCTACACCTTC. Translation: CASSPTRDRRYGYTF.

V and J are TRBV7-2 and TRBJ1-2; unclear D gene. Germline values: CDR1 SGHTA, CDR2 FQGNSA. V lost 1 base and J 4 bases, leaving 7 bases between the germline ends. The CDR3 loop spans 13 amino acids. CDR3 DNA: TGTGCCAGCAGCTTAGGGTTTAGCTATGGCTACACCTTC. This codes for CASSLGFSYGYTF.

The chain has TRBV27 and TRBJ2-1, with 11 bases identical to TRBD2. From germline, CDR1 is MNHEY and CDR2 SMNVEV (reference sequence). J lost 6 bases, V lost 6 bases, and 10 bases had no gene match. This CDR3 is built from 16 residues. The CDR3 loop reads CASRDIRLAGRNEQFF. CDR3 in DNA: TGTGCCAGCAGGGACATAAGACTAGCGGGACGCAATGAGCAGTTCTTC.

Concerning this clone itself: Other DNA sequences in the sample encode the same CDR3. This chain connects TRBV18 to TRBJ1-1; D not resolved. Germline V CDR1 and CDR2: KGHSH, LQKENI. V lost 4 bases, J lost 1 base, and 7 bases lay in between. CDR3 length equals 13 residues. This chain's CDR3 is CASSRDKNTEAFF. The CDR3 DNA sequence: TGTGCCAGCTCACGAGACAAGAACACTGAAGCTTTCTTT.

The J gene is TRBJ2-5, the V gene TRBV7-2; D is unresolved. CDR3 size: 12 residues. The V gene's germline CDR1 is SGHTA and CDR2 FQGNSA. V was pared by 4 bases and J by 4 bases, with 7 bases between. Written as DNA, the CDR3 is TGTGCCAGCAGCTCCCGAGGAGAGACCCAGTACTTC. It encodes CASSSRGETQYF.

The chain is built from TRBV28 and TRBJ2-7, with 15 nucleotides matching TRBD2. This CDR3 has 17 residues. Trimming at V came to 6 bases and at J to 4 bases, leaving 10 bases not matched to a gene. Germline lookup yields CDR1 MDHEN and CDR2 SYDVKM. The CDR3 DNA sequence: TGTGCCAGCAGGCACCCGGGACTAGCGGGAGGAAGATACGAGCAGTACTTC. Protein product: CASRHPGLAGGRYEQYF.

This chain connects TRBV6-6 to TRBJ1-1, with D unresolved. The CDR3 extends over 14 amino acids. The germline CDR1 and CDR2 sequences are MNHNY and SVGAGI (reference sequence). Trimming took 2 bases from V and 2 from J, leaving 9 bases between them. The CDR3 spells CASSYLSGNTEAFF. The CDR3 DNA reads TGTGCCAGCAGTTACCTTTCGGGAAACACTGAAGCTTTCTTT.

The V and J genes are TRBV5-6 and TRBJ2-1; TRBD2 matches at 7 bases. The CDR3 is 15 amino acids. The V gene end was trimmed by 4 bases and the J gene end by 3 bases; junction bases not matched to a gene: 7. CDR1 is SGHDT and CDR2 is YYEEEE in the germline V gene. The CDR3 protein is CASSGDYALYNEQFF. CDR3 nucleotides: TGTGCCAGCAGCGGGGACTATGCCCTCTACAATGAGCAGTTCTTC.

The V gene is TRBV27, the J gene TRBJ2-7; 7 bases agree with TRBD1. The germline V gene encodes CDR1 MNHEY and CDR2 SMNVEV (reference sequence). CDR3 length: 17 amino acids. Trimming took 4 bases from V and 0 from J; bases not matched to a gene: 12. CDR3 sequence reads: CASSSLPDRAPSYEQYF. The DNA for the CDR3 is TGTGCCAGCAGTTCCCTTCCCGACAGGGCCCCCTCCTACGAGCAGTACTTC.

The chain employs TRBV19 and TRBJ1-5; 10 nucleotides agree with TRBD1. The CDR3 length is 16 residues. J lost 2 bases, V lost 6 bases, and 7 bases had no gene match. Germline V gives CDR1 LNHDA, CDR2 SQIVND (reference sequence). This CDR3 is CASSPDRGRGNQPQHF. The CDR3 nucleotides are TGTGCCAGTAGCCCTGACAGGGGGCGAGGCAATCAGCCCCAGCATTTT.